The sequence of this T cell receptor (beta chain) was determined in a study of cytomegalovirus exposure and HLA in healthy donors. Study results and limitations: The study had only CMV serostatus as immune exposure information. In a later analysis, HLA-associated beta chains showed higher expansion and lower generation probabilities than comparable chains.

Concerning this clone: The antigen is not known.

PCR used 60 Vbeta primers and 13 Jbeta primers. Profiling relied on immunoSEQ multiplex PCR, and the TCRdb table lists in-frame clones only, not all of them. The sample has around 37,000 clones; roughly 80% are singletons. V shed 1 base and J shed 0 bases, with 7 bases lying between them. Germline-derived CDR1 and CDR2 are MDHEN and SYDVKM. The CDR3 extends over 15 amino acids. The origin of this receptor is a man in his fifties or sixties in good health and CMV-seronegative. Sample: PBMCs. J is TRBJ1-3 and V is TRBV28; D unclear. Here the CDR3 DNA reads TGTGCCAGCAGTTTATTACTAACCTCTGGAAACACCATATATTTT. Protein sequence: CASSLLLTSGNTIYF. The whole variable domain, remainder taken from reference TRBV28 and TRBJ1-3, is DVKVTQSSRYLVKRTGEKVFLECVQDMDHENMFWYRQDPGLGLRLIYFSYDVKMKEKGDIPEGYSVSREKKERFSLILESASTNQTSMYLCASSLLLTSGNTIYFGEGSWLTVV.